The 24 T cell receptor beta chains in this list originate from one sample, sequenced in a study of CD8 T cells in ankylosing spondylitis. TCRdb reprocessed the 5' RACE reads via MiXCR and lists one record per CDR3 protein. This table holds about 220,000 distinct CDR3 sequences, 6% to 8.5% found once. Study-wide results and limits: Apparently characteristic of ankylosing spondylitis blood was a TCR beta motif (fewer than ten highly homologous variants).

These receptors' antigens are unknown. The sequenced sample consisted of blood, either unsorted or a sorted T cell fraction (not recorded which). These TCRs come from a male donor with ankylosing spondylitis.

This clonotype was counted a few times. CDR3 bases: TGTGCCAGCAGCCATGGGGAGGCCTACGAGCAGTACTTC. It codes for CASSHGEAYEQYF. The V call is TRBV5-6, the J call TRBJ2-7; TRBD2 might be the D (6 bases). CDR3 length: 13 residues. Germline V gives CDR1 SGHDT, CDR2 YYEEEE. V lost 4 bases to trimming and J lost 2 bases, with 10 bases between them.

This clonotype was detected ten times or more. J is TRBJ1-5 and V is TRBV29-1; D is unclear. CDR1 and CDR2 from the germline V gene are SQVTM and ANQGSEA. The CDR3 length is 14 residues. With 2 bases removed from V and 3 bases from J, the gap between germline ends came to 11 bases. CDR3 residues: CSVESGIPNQPQHF. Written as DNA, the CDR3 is TGCAGCGTTGAATCTGGGATCCCCAATCAGCCCCAGCATTTT.

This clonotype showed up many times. DNA of the CDR3: TGTGCCAGCAGCTTAGGAGCCGATCTAGCGGGAGGCTCCTACAATGAGCAGTTCTTC. This encodes CASSLGADLAGGSYNEQFF. The chain recombines TRBV11-2 with TRBJ2-1; 11 nucleotides agree with TRBD2. The CDR3 runs 19 residues. V lost 1 base and J lost 0; bases outside the gene matches: 8. CDR1 is SGHAT and CDR2 is FQNNGV in the germline V gene.

CDR3 bases: TGCGCCAGCAGCCCCCAGCCAGGACTAGCCGCCTACAATGAGCAGTTCTTC. Translated, it gives CASSPQPGLAAYNEQFF. The chain joins TRBV4-1 to TRBJ2-1; 8 bases agree with TRBD2. There are 17 residues in the CDR3. CDR1 is MGHRA, CDR2 YSYEKL, per germline. The V segment lost 4 bases and the J segment 2 bases; nucleotides outside the gene matches: 10.

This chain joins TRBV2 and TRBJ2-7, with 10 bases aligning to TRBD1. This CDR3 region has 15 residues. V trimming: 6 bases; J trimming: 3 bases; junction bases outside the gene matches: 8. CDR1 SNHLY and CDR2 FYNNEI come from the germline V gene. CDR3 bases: TGTGCCAGCAGAGAACCGGGACAGGGGATCTACGAGCAGTACTTC. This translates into CASREPGQGIYEQYF.

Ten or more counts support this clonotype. Written as DNA, the CDR3 is TGTGCCAGCAGCGTAGCGGGCAACTCCTACAATGAGCAGTTCTTC. Translated, it gives CASSVAGNSYNEQFF. This rearrangement joins TRBV6-2 or TRBV6-3 to TRBJ2-1; 7 bases are a match to TRBD2. The germline V gene has CDR1 MNHEY and CDR2 SVGEGT. The V segment lost 6 bases and the J segment 0 bases; nucleotides outside the gene matches: 5. The CDR3 runs 15 residues.

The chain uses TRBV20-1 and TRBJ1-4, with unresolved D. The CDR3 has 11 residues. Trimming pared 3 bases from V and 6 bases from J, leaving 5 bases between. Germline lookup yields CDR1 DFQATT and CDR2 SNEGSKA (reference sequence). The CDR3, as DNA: TGCAGTGCTAGCCTGGATGAAAAACTGTTTTTT. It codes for CSASLDEKLFF.

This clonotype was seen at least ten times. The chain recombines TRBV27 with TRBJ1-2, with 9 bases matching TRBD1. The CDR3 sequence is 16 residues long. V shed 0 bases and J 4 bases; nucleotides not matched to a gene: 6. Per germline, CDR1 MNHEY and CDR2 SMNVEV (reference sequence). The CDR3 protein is CASSLSGTGRLYGYTF. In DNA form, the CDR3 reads TGTGCCAGCAGTTTATCGGGGACAGGGCGCCTCTATGGCTACACCTTC.

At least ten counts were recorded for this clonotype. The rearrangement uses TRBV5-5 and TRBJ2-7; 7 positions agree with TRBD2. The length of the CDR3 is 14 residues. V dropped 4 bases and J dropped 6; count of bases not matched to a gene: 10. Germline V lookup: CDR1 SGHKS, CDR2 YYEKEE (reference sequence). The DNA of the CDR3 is TGTGCCAGCAGCCCCGGGACTACCCCTATCGAGCAGTACTTC. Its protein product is CASSPGTTPIEQYF. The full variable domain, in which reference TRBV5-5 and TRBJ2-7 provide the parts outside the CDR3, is DAGVTQSPTHLIKTRGQQVTLRCSPISGHKSVSWYQQVLGQGPQFIFQYYEKEERGRGNFPDRFSARQFPNYSSELNVNALLLGDSALYLCASSPGTTPIEQYFGPGTRLTVT.

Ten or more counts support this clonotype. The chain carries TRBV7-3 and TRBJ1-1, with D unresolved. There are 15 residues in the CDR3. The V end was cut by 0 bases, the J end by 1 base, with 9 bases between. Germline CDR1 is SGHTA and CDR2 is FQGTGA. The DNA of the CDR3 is TGTGCCAGCAGCTTAACGGTAGCAGGGAACACTGAAGCTTTCTTT. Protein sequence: CASSLTVAGNTEAFF.

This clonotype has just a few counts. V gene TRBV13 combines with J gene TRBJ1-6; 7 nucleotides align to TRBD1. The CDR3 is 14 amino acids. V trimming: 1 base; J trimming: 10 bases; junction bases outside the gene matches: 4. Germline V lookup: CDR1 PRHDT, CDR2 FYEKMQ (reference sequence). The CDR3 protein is CASSLEGAVSPLHF. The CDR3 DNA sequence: TGTGCCAGCAGCTTAGAGGGGGCTGTCTCACCCCTCCACTTT.

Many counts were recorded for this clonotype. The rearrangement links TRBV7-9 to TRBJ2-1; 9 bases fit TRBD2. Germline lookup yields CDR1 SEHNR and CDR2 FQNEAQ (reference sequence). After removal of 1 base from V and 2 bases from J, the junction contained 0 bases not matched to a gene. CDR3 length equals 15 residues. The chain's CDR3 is CASSLGGGAYNEQFF. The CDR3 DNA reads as TGTGCCAGCAGCTTAGGCGGGGGGGCCTACAATGAGCAGTTCTTC.

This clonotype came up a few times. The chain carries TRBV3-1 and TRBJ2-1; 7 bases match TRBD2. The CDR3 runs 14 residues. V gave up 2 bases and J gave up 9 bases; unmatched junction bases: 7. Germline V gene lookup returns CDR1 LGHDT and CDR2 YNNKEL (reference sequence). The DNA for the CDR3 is TGTGCCAGCAGCCAAACGCGGGGGTCGGCTGAGCAGTTCTTC. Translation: CASSQTRGSAEQFF.

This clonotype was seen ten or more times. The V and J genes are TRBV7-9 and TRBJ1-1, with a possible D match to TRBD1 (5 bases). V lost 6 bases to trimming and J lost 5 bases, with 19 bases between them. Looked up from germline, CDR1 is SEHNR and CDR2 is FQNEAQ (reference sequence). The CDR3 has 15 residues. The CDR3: CASSFGTGGRTEAFF. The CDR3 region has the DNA TGTGCCAGCAGTTTTGGGACTGGGGGTCGGACTGAAGCTTTCTTT.

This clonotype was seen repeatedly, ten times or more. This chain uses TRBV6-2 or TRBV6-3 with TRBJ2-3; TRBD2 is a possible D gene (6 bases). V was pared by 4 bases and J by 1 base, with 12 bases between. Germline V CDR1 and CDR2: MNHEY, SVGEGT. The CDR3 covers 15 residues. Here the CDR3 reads CASSFEPGGTDTQYF. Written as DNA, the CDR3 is TGTGCCAGCAGTTTCGAACCGGGGGGCACAGATACGCAGTATTTT.

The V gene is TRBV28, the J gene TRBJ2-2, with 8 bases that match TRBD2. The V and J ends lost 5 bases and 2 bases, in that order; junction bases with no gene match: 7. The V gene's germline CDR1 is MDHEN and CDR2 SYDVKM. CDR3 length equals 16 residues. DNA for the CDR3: TGTGCCAGCAGTCGCCTAGCGGGTTATAACACCGGGGAGCTGTTTTTT. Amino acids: CASSRLAGYNTGELFF. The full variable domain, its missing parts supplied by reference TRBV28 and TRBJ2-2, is DVKVTQSSRYLVKRTGEKVFLECVQDMDHENMFWYRQDPGLGLRLIYFSYDVKMKEKGDIPEGYSVSREKKERFSLILESASTNQTSMYLCASSRLAGYNTGELFFGEGSRLTVL.

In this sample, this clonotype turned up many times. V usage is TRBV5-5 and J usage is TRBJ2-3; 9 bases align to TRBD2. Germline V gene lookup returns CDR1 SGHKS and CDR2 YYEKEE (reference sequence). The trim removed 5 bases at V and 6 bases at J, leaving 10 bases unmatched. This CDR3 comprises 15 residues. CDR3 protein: CASSPGIAGADTQYF. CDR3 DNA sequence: TGTGCCAGCAGTCCGGGAATAGCGGGAGCGGATACGCAGTATTTT.

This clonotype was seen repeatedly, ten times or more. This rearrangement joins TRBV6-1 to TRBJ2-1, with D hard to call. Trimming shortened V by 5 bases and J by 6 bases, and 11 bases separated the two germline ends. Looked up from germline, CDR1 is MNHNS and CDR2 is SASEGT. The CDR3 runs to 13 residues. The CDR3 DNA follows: TGTGCCAGCAGTACGGACGGGTCCAATGAGCAGTTCTTC. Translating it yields CASSTDGSNEQFF.

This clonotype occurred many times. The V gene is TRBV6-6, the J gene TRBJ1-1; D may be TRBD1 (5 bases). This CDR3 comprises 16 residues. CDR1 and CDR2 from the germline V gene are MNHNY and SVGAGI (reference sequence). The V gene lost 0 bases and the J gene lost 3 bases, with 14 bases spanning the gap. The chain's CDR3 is CASSYSKRGEDTEAFF. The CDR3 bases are TGTGCCAGCAGTTACTCGAAAAGGGGCGAGGACACTGAAGCTTTCTTT.

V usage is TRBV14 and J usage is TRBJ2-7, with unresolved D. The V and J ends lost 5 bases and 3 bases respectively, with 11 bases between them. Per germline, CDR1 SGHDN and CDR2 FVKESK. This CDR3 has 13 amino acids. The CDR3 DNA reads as TGTGCCAGCAGCGTATTCCTGGGCTACGAGCAGTACTTC. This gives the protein CASSVFLGYEQYF. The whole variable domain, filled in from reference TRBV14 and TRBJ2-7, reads EAGVTQFPSHSVIEKGQTVTLRCDPISGHDNLYWYRRVMGKEIKFLLHFVKESKQDESGMPNNRFLAERTGGTYSTLKVQPAELEDSGVYFCASSVFLGYEQYFGPGTRLTVT.

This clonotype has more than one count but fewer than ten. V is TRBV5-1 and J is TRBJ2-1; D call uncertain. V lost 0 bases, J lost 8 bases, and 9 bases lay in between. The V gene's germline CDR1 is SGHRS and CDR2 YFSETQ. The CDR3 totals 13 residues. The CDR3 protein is CASSLEPAHEQFF. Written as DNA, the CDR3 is TGCGCCAGCAGCTTGGAACCCGCCCATGAGCAGTTCTTC.

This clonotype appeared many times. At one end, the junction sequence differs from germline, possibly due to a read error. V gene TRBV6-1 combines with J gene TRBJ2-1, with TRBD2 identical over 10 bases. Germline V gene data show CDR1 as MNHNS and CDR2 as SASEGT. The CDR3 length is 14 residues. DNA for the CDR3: TGTGCCAGCGGTGAGCGGGAGGGCTACAATGAGCAGTTCTTC. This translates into CASGEREGYNEQFF.

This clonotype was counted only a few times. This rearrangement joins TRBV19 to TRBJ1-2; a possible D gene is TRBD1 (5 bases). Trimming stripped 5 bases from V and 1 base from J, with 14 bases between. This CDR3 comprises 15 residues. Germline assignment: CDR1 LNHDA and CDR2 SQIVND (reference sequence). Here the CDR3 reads CASSVETGHNYGYTF. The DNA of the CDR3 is TGTGCCAGTAGTGTTGAAACCGGACATAACTATGGCTACACCTTC.

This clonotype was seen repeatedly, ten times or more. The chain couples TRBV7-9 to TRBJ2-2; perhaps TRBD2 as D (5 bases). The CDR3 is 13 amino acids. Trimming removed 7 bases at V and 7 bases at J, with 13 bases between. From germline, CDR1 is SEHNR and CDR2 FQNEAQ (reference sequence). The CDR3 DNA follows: TGTGCCAGCACCTATGATGGAGGCGGGGAGCTGTTTTTT. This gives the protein CASTYDGGGELFF.